This entry lists 20 T cell receptor beta chains sequenced from one sample in a study of Ad26.COV2.S vaccination and SARS-CoV-2 variants. Treatment defined: 15 to 20 received Ad26.COV2.S at low or high dose, single or two shots; roughly five received placebo; per-sample allocation not given. Day 63 following the first vaccine or placebo injection was when the samples were taken. The protocol was immunoSEQ multiplex PCR, while the TCRdb copy is restricted to in-frame clones and leaves out a portion. The sample holds around 500,000 clones, around 89% seen once. The specimen comprised peripheral blood, sampled in a trial of Ad26.COV2.S vaccine versus placebo. The source of these receptors is a person between 18 and 65 years old who received the Ad26.COV2.S COVID-19 vaccine or a placebo.

The chain recombines TRBV18 with TRBJ2-5; D perhaps matches TRBD1 (6 bases). The CDR3 contains 14 residues. Germline CDR1 is KGHSH and CDR2 is LQKENI. The V end was cut by 1 base, the J end by 2 bases, with 8 bases between. CDR3 amino acids: CASSPLDRQETQYF. The CDR3 bases are TGTGCCAGCTCACCACTGGACAGACAAGAGACCCAGTACTTC. The complete variable domain, with remaining parts taken from reference TRBV18 and TRBJ2-5, reads NAGVMQNPRHLVRRRGQEARLRCSPMKGHSHVYWYRQLPEEGLKFMVYLQKENIIDESGMPKERFSAEFPKEGPSILRIQQVVRGDSAAYFCASSPLDRQETQYFGPGTRLLVL.

V gene TRBV28 combines with J gene TRBJ2-7; possibly TRBD2 for D (6 bases). The CDR3 is 14 residues long. In germline, CDR1 is MDHEN, CDR2 SYDVKM. With 7 bases removed from V and 3 bases from J, the gap between germline ends came to 16 bases. The CDR3 bases are TGTGCCAGCATCCTCAGCGGGTCCCACTACGAGCAGTACTTC. It specifies CASILSGSHYEQYF.

The rearrangement links TRBV11-2 to TRBJ2-1, with TRBD1 matching 7 bases. J lost 3 bases, V lost 10 bases, and 12 bases had no gene match. Germline assignment: CDR1 SGHAT and CDR2 FQNNGV. This CDR3 comprises 15 residues. CDR3 bases: TGTGCCACACTTGGCAACGGGACAGTCTACAATGAGCAGTTCTTC. The encoded protein is CATLGNGTVYNEQFF.

This chain connects TRBV3-1 (or the pseudogene TRBV3-2) to TRBJ2-1, with TRBD2 matching 10 bases. Looked up from germline, CDR1 is LGHDT and CDR2 is YNNKEL (reference sequence). J lost 6 bases, V lost 4 bases, and 12 bases had no gene match. The CDR3 has 17 amino acids. The CDR3 nucleotides read TGTGCCAGCAGCCTCTATCATAGCGGGAGGAGGTCCAATGAGCAGTTCTTC. This codes for CASSLYHSGRRSNEQFF.

The chain carries TRBV6-6 and TRBJ2-1; 12 bases are shared with TRBD2. The V and J ends lost 5 bases and 5 bases, in that order; junction bases with no gene match: 13. Per germline, CDR1 MNHNY and CDR2 SVGAGI (reference sequence). CDR3 size: 18 residues. In nucleotides, the CDR3 is TGTGCCAGCAGTCACGGGGCCCTAGCGGGAGGGTCCCACAATGAGCAGTTCTTC. This gives the protein CASSHGALAGGSHNEQFF.

V and J are TRBV7-2 and TRBJ1-6; possibly TRBD1 for D (5 bases). Germline V gene lookup returns CDR1 SGHTA and CDR2 FQGNSA. The ends were cut back, 7 bases at V and 7 bases at J, with 11 bases in the middle. The CDR3 contains 13 residues. The CDR3 DNA follows: TGTGCCAGCAAAGGGGCATCCAATTCACCCCTCCACTTT. The encoded protein is CASKGASNSPLHF.

V is TRBV20-1 and J is TRBJ2-1, with a tentative D call TRBD1 (6 bases). Germline V lookup: CDR1 DFQATT, CDR2 SNEGSKA (reference sequence). The CDR3 contains 14 residues. The V end lost 3 bases, the J end lost 2 bases, and 11 bases lay between the germline ends. The CDR3 spells CSASRGYPYNEQFF. CDR3 in DNA: TGCAGTGCTAGTAGGGGGTACCCCTACAATGAGCAGTTCTTC.

The rearrangement links TRBV30 to TRBJ2-7; tentatively, D is TRBD1 or TRBD2 (7 bases each). The CDR3 sequence is 14 residues long. CDR1 and CDR2 (germline): GTSNPN, SVGIG (reference sequence). The V end lost 5 bases, the J end lost 5 bases, and 19 bases lay between the germline ends. The CDR3 reads CAWGEGQRGHEQYF. The CDR3 DNA sequence: TGTGCCTGGGGGGAGGGACAGAGGGGCCACGAGCAGTACTTC.

The V and J genes are TRBV6-6 and TRBJ2-1; 7 nucleotides match TRBD1. The CDR3 is 14 residues long. The germline gives CDR1 MNHNY, CDR2 SVGAGI (reference sequence). V shed 4 bases and J 4 bases; nucleotides not matched to a gene: 4. The CDR3, as DNA: TGTGCCAGCAGTTGGGGACAGTCTTACAATGAGCAGTTCTTC. It encodes CASSWGQSYNEQFF.

The chain recombines TRBV4-2 with TRBJ2-1; tentative D call: TRBD1 (5 bases). This CDR3 region has 13 residues. The V gene's germline CDR1 is LGHNA and CDR2 YNFKEQ. Between the trimmed V and J ends, which lost 2 bases and 10 bases, there was a span of 12 bases. This CDR3 is CASSQRNTGEQFF. In DNA form, the CDR3 reads TGTGCCAGCAGCCAAAGAAACACAGGAGAGCAGTTCTTC.

This chain connects TRBV6-6 to TRBJ2-7, with 11 bases aligning to TRBD2. The trim removed 2 bases at V and 4 bases at J, leaving 7 bases unmatched. From germline, CDR1 is MNHNY and CDR2 SVGAGI (reference sequence). The CDR3 has 16 residues. The CDR3 region is CASSYPPTSGVYEQYF. DNA for the CDR3: TGTGCCAGCAGTTACCCTCCGACTAGCGGGGTTTACGAGCAGTACTTC.

The genes are TRBV23-1 and TRBJ1-1; D is possibly TRBD1 (5 bases). TRBV23-1 is classed as an ORF, of uncertain function. The CDR3 has 16 amino acids. The V gene lost 2 bases and the J gene lost 4 bases, with 17 bases spanning the gap. This CDR3 reads CASSQMNTREGTEAFF. CDR3 nucleotides: TGCGCCAGCAGTCAAATGAACACCAGGGAAGGCACTGAAGCTTTCTTT.

This clone has only a few counts. The CDR3 sequence: CASSGTGRASGRVLSYNEQFF. CDR3 coding DNA: TGTGCCTCCTCCGGGACAGGACGGGCTAGCGGGAGGGTCCTCTCCTACAATGAGCAGTTCTTC. The V and J genes are TRBV30 and TRBJ2-1, with 12 bases fitting TRBD2. The V segment lost 7 bases and the J segment 0 bases; nucleotides outside the gene matches: 22. Germline assignment: CDR1 GTSNPN and CDR2 SVGIG (reference sequence). The CDR3 runs 21 residues.

The J gene is TRBJ2-3, the V gene TRBV29-1; either TRBD1 or TRBD2 may fit D (5 bases each). The length of the CDR3 is 15 residues. The V and J ends lost 1 base and 1 base respectively, with 12 bases between them. CDR1 SQVTM and CDR2 ANQGSEA come from the germline V gene. The CDR3 sequence: CSVEVSGGGTDTQYF. The DNA of the CDR3 is TGCAGCGTTGAAGTGAGTGGGGGAGGCACAGATACGCAGTATTTT.

This chain connects TRBV18 to TRBJ2-7, with 14 nucleotides matching TRBD2. The CDR3 covers 16 residues. Germline CDR1 is KGHSH and CDR2 is LQKENI. V lost 3 bases to trimming and J lost 3 bases; unmatched junction nucleotides: 4. The CDR3, as DNA: TGTGCCAGCTCACCCCTAGGACTAGCGGGAGGCTACGAGCAGTACTTC. The encoded protein is CASSPLGLAGGYEQYF.

The V and J genes are TRBV13 and TRBJ2-7; TRBD1 aligns across 8 bases. The CDR3 totals 17 residues. Germline V lookup: CDR1 PRHDT, CDR2 FYEKMQ (reference sequence). The trim removed 0 bases at V and 3 bases at J, leaving 10 bases unmatched. The CDR3 bases are TGTGCCAGCAGCTTAGGGGGCGCTGGGGACAGGCGCTACGAGCAGTACTTC. Translating it yields CASSLGGAGDRRYEQYF.

CDR3 in amino acids: CAWSPGQGYEQYF. DNA for the CDR3: TGTGCCTGGAGTCCGGGACAGGGGTACGAGCAGTACTTC. This chain joins TRBV30 and TRBJ2-7, with 10 positions matching TRBD1. This CDR3 is 13 amino acids long. Per germline, CDR1 GTSNPN and CDR2 SVGIG (reference sequence). Losses at the gene ends were 2 bases for V and 4 bases for J; bases not matched to a gene: 2. Supplemented by reference TRBV30 and TRBJ2-7, the full variable domain reads SQTIHQWPATLVQPVGSPLSLECTVEGTSNPNLYWYRQAAGRGLQLLFYSVGIGQISSEVPQNLSASRPQDRQFILSSKKLLLSDSGFYLCAWSPGQGYEQYFGPGTRLTVT.

The rearrangement links TRBV19 to TRBJ2-1; 13 bases agree with TRBD2. Losses at the gene ends were 7 bases for V and 6 bases for J; bases not matched to a gene: 12. The germline gives CDR1 LNHDA, CDR2 SQIVND (reference sequence). The CDR3 is 17 amino acids. The DNA of the CDR3 is TGTGCCAGTACCGCAAAAGAGACTAGCGGGAGGAGCAATGAGCAGTTCTTC. Translating gives CASTAKETSGRSNEQFF. Complete variable domain (other parts from reference TRBV19 and TRBJ2-1): DGGITQSPKYLFRKEGQNVTLSCEQNLNHDAMYWYRQDPGQGLRLIYYSQIVNDFQKGDIAEGYSVSREKKESFPLTVTSAQKNPTAFYLCASTAKETSGRSNEQFFGPGTRLTVL.

The chain couples TRBV30 to TRBJ2-3; a possible D gene is TRBD1 (5 bases). This CDR3 contains 13 residues. Deletions cut 5 bases from V and 4 bases from J, with 13 bases between. Per germline, CDR1 GTSNPN and CDR2 SVGIG (reference sequence). For the CDR3, the DNA is TGTGCCTGGGGGGCTGAGTTCGCAGATACGCAGTATTTT. Translated: CAWGAEFADTQYF. Based on the CDR3 plus reference TRBV30 and TRBJ2-3, the full variable domain is SQTIHQWPATLVQPVGSPLSLECTVEGTSNPNLYWYRQAAGRGLQLLFYSVGIGQISSEVPQNLSASRPQDRQFILSSKKLLLSDSGFYLCAWGAEFADTQYFGPGTRLTVL.

J is TRBJ2-1 and V is TRBV3-1 (or the pseudogene TRBV3-2); D gene uncertain. The CDR3 extends over 15 amino acids. Trimming stripped 1 base from V and 4 bases from J, with 11 bases between. CDR1 and CDR2 (germline): LGHDT, YNNKEL (reference sequence). Here the CDR3 DNA reads TGTGCCAGCAGCCAAGGTACCCCACGGTACAATGAGCAGTTCTTC. Encoded protein: CASSQGTPRYNEQFF.